The TCR beta chain under discussion was sequenced for a study of T-cell reconstitution after alpha-beta-depleted transplantation in children. The study's findings and limits: Alpha-beta T cells about two months after transplant reportedly derived from several hundred expanded graft clones. Some patients' high day-60 TCRbeta diversity was traced to surviving recipient T cells and thymic progenitors. It was newly produced T cells that mostly accounted for T-cell counts and diversity one year after transplant.

The germline V gene encodes CDR1 MNHEY and CDR2 SMNVEV (reference sequence). The CDR3 length is 16 residues. V shed 0 bases and J shed 4 bases, with 15 bases lying between them. Unique molecular identifiers were incorporated when the TCRbeta library was constructed. TCRdb used MiXCR to reprocess the PCR reads, holding one entry per CDR3 protein. The sample carries roughly 100,000 distinct CDR3 sequences, 6% to 9% recorded once. This clonotype has a handful of counts. Its antigen is as yet unknown. The source of this sequence is a boy younger than 10 with acute lymphoblastic leukemia, due to receive a stem cell transplant. The rearrangement uses TRBV27 and TRBJ1-2; no clear D. The sample was PBMCs, taken before TCRalphabeta/CD19-depleted stem cell transplant. CDR3 in amino acids: CASSLSPMVGGYGYTF. Written as DNA, the CDR3 is TGTGCCAGCAGTTTATCGCCCATGGTGGGCGGCTATGGCTACACCTTC.